This TCR beta chain comes out of a study of early T cells in non-severe SARS-CoV-2 infection (dated by TCRdb to the early 2020s). Study-level background: TCR sequencing used bulk RNA from unsorted whole blood, so alpha and beta chains could not be paired.

The library was made by 5' RACE. Sequencer: NextSeq 500. The TCR library protocol attached unique molecular identifiers to individual cDNA molecules to correct for sequencing error and PCR bias. Sequencing covered both TCR alpha and beta chains, and within each sample the abundances of alpha and beta sequences were tightly co-correlated. The original methods were these. Decombinator V4 was used to annotate TCR sequences for V gene, J gene and CDR3. Expanded TCRs were defined as changing significantly between any two time points under a Poisson model with p below 0.0001. TCR abundances were normalised to the total number of TCRs sequenced per sample and expressed as counts per million. TRAV1-2 paired with TRAJ12, TRAJ20 or TRAJ33 defined MAIT TCRs, while TRAV10 paired with TRAJ18 defined iNKT TCRs. A search of VDJdb, accessed on 1 November 2021, was run for TCRs annotated to CMV, EBV and SARS-CoV-2, with TCRs annotated for multiple antigens excluded. In-frame beta chains were kept once TCRdb had trimmed the public reads at Q25 with fastp and called clones with MiXCR. Records with the same CDR3 protein are collapsed into one entry carrying the most frequent genes and DNA. TCRdb, rather than the study authors, made the V and J calls. The sample table holds around 67,000 distinct CDR3 sequences, of which 12% were seen once. The ten largest make up around 1.3% of the sample.

On the study overall, not on this receptor specifically: VDJdb matching was skewed toward anti-spike CD8 responses and likely underestimated virus-specific expansions by missing private and CD4 specificities.

The study was a case-control design nested within a healthcare worker cohort in London, UK, with weekly nasopharyngeal swab PCR tests and blood sampling. Healthcare workers were enrolled in the week of the UK lockdown, from 23 to 31 March 2020, and were followed every week for up to 16 weeks. This clonotype was detected a few times. It has no known antigen specificity. Base qualities are not recorded, but no much larger clone differs from it by a single base. Unmatched junction bases come to 10, with V trimmed by 0 bases and J by 5 bases. The CDR3 contains 16 residues, cysteine and phenylalanine counted. The retained sequence is limited to the CDR3, 48 bases, with the frame set at the first base. Per the germline V gene, MNHEY is the CDR1 and SVGAGI is the CDR2.

Sequencing input: whole blood. This receptor was identified in an adult who was a healthcare worker with PCR-confirmed SARS-CoV-2 infection or an uninfected control (not recorded which). The chain is encoded by TRBV6-5 joined to TRBJ2-7; TRBD1 matches 7 bases in the middle. The nucleotide sequence reads TGTGCCAGCAGTTACTCGAAGAGGACAGGTATCAACGAGCAGTACTTC. It encodes CASSYSKRTGINEQYF.